This is a list of T cell receptor beta chains from one sample in a study of beta chain features in type 1 diabetes. The repertoire was sequenced with immunoSEQ multiplex PCR; TCRdb's copy has only in-frame clones and lacks some. Seen here are a few hundred thousand clones, 16% observed once, and the top ten hold 0.085%. Source material: naive CD4+ T cells from blood. These TCRs come from a man aged 25-45 years with type 1 diabetes. Each CDR3 is given with its conserved first and last residue.

J gene,V gene,CDR3 protein
TRBJ2-3,TRBV19,CASSIGPDTDTQYF
TRBJ2-5,TRBV29-1,CSVGTGVRETQYF
TRBJ2-4,TRBV5-4,CASSLDENIQYF
TRBJ1-1,TRBV2,CASSEYTEAFF
TRBJ2-7,TRBV7-8,CASSLTGLYEQYF
TRBJ2-2,TRBV29-1,CSVLTGSYAGELFF
TRBJ2-1,TRBV29-1,CSVALTSGNNEQFF
TRBJ2-5,TRBV4-1,CASSQEGAGGQETQYF
TRBJ2-3,TRBV9,CASSVAWSGTYTDTQYF
TRBJ2-5,TRBV18,CASSPRETQYF
TRBJ2-4,TRBV28,CASSLGPQRVSNIQYF
TRBJ2-1,TRBV2,CASRERTYNEQFF
TRBJ2-5,TRBV5-1,CASSPGLAGVQETQYF
TRBJ2-3,TRBV29-1,CSVGSLGLDTQYF
TRBJ2-3,TRBV29-1,CSGDFSGSGDTQYF
TRBJ2-3,TRBV9,CASSSTGLSTDTQYF
TRBJ1-5,TRBV27,CASSWSGVGDFSNQPQHF